This T cell receptor (beta chain) was identified during a study of blood T cell repertoires in COVID-19. Germline CDR1 is SGHRS and CDR2 is YFSETQ. V lost 5 bases, J lost 5 bases, and 8 bases stayed unmatched. CDR3 length: 15 residues. Using immunoSEQ multiplex PCR, the repertoire was profiled, and TCRdb retains in-frame clones only, with some absent. The sample has 490,000 or so clones; 70% to 90% are singletons. This clonotype originated in a woman aged 35 to 49 who had recovered from COVID-19. The V call is TRBV5-1, the J call TRBJ2-1; 9 bases line up with TRBD2. Specimen: PBMCs or T cells enriched from blood (not recorded which). In DNA form, the CDR3 reads TGCGCCAGCAGTTTTTTAGCGGGAGTAAACAATGAGCAGTTCTTC. This codes for CASSFLAGVNNEQFF.